This T cell receptor (beta chain) was captured by sequencing in a study of CD8+CD57+ T cells in acquired aplastic anemia. The overall study: CD4+ and CD8+ cells, once sorted, gave DNA averaging roughly 3.2 ug.

According to the study, genomic DNA was the template for TCR beta VDJ and CDR3 profiling. TCRdb recomputed calls from the reads with MiXCR, one row per CDR3 protein. The sample lists 250,000 or so distinct CDR3 sequences, about 44% occurring once. This clonotype was detected ten times or more. The antigen is not known. This CDR3 is built from 13 residues. Per the germline V gene, CDR1 is MNHNS and CDR2 is SASEGT. V was shortened by 11 bases and J by 4 bases, with 18 bases between the two germline ends. Study-level findings and limits: Patients and controls shared twenty-nine CD8+ CDR3 sequences, which appeared highly expressed in patients and within their immunodominant clones. Any difference that existed in CD8+ Simpson's diversity between patients and controls was not significant.

Only patients with CD8+CD57+ cell expansion on flow cytometry were chosen for sequencing. No therapy was given to patients before blood sampling. The specimen was sorted CD4+, CD8+, or CD8+CD57+ T cells (not recorded which) from PBMCs. This TCR was recovered from a human donor with aplastic anemia. The chain joins TRBV6-1 to TRBJ2-7; D uncertain. This CDR3 reads CAGSQVQSYEQYF. The CDR3 DNA is TGTGCCGGATCTCAGGTGCAGTCTTACGAGCAGTACTTC.